Described below is a single T cell receptor (beta chain) sequence and its context. Its target is not known. These data are taken from a study of cytomegalovirus exposure and HLA in healthy donors. This table comes from immunoSEQ multiplex PCR, and its TCRdb copy is limited to in-frame clones, with some not included. Here the sample spans some 170,000 clones, approximately 86% being singletons. Study-wide results and caveats: TCR beta chains numbering more than 150 were designated cytomegalovirus-associated. In vitro data verified a few CMV-associated chains as specific for CMV antigens. Per published reports, the classifier diagnosed cytomegalovirus status with high specificity and sensitivity.

Separation from the roughly 600-subject first cohort characterized the roughly 120-subject validation cohort, to which the donors belonged. The sequenced material came from PBMCs. This sequence originates from a woman between 18 and 29 years old in good health and CMV-seronegative.

The chain's CDR3 is CASSLERTDKAFF. The CDR3 bases are TGTGCCAGCAGCTTAGAAAGGACAGATAAAGCTTTCTTT. The V call is TRBV7-2, the J call TRBJ1-1; tentatively, D is TRBD1 (6 bases). V was shortened by 1 base and J by 9 bases, with 12 bases between the two germline ends. The germline V gene has CDR1 SGHTA and CDR2 FQGNSA. This CDR3 has 13 amino acids.